This TCR beta chain comes out of a study of neurological immune-mediated disorders. Time point: longitudinal time-point 2. CDR1 SGHKS and CDR2 YYEKEE come from the germline V gene (reference sequence). This CDR3 is built from 18 residues. V gave up 1 base and J gave up 1 base, with 18 bases separating them. This clonotype occurred many times. TCRdb fed the 5' RACE reads into MiXCR, producing one record per CDR3 protein. The table has about 80,000 distinct CDR3 sequences, almost 6% seen once. This clonotype was sampled from a woman aged 60-75 years with multiple sclerosis. The rearrangement joins TRBV5-5 to TRBJ2-1; possibly TRBD2 for D (5 bases). The sample comprised PBMCs. The CDR3 region has the DNA TGTGCCAGCAGCTTGTTTCCAGGCTCGACTATTTCCTACAATGAGCAGTTCTTC. Encoded protein: CASSLFPGSTISYNEQFF.